This is a list of T cell receptor beta chains from one sample in a study of T-cell reconstitution after alpha-beta-depleted transplantation in children. TCRdb used MiXCR to reprocess the PCR reads, holding one entry per CDR3 protein. The sample holds around 530,000 distinct CDR3 sequences; less than 35% are singletons and the top ten take around 2.4%. Sample: PBMCs from the stem cell graft donor, taken from the stem cell graft. The receptor source for this set is a human donor who donated a stem cell graft to a child with aplastic anemia. Both conserved end residues are part of each CDR3. A D gene is named only where the DNA matches it firmly. Clone size is not always given. Where it is, it says once, few, many or a class for expanded clones.

V gene: TRBV9
clone size: few
J gene: TRBJ2-3
D gene: TRBD2
CDR3 DNA: TGTGCCAGCAGCGACCCGACTAGCGGGCCGGGCGGGACAGATACGCAGTATTTT
CDR3 protein: CASSDPTSGPGGTDTQYF

V gene: TRBV4-2
clone size: .
J gene: TRBJ2-1
D gene: TRBD2
CDR3 DNA: TGTGCCAGCAGCCCCGGACTAGCGGGACCCAGTGAGCAGTTCTTC
CDR3 protein: CASSPGLAGPSEQFF

V gene: TRBV6-1
clone size: .
J gene: TRBJ2-4
D gene: TRBD2
CDR3 DNA: TGTGCCAGCATTCCAGGACTAGCGGCCAACATTCAGTACTTC
CDR3 protein: CASIPGLAANIQYF

V gene: TRBV29-1
clone size: few
J gene: TRBJ2-1
D gene: .
CDR3 DNA: TGCAGCGTTGAGAGGGACTCCTACAATGAGCAGTTCTTC
CDR3 protein: CSVERDSYNEQFF

V gene: TRBV5-6
clone size: .
J gene: TRBJ2-6
D gene: .
CDR3 DNA: TGTGCCAGCAGCTGGAAGCTTTTCTCTGGGGCCAACGTCCTGACTTTC
CDR3 protein: CASSWKLFSGANVLTF

V gene: TRBV6-1
clone size: few
J gene: TRBJ1-5
D gene: .
CDR3 DNA: TGTGCCAGCAATCCCCTGGGGGGCCGCAATCAGCCCCAGCATTTT
CDR3 protein: CASNPLGGRNQPQHF

V gene: TRBV12-3/TRBV12-4
clone size: .
J gene: TRBJ2-7
D gene: TRBD1
CDR3 DNA: TGTGCCAGCACCTCCAGGGGGCAGTACGAGCAGTACTTC
CDR3 protein: CASTSRGQYEQYF

V gene: TRBV25-1
clone size: .
J gene: TRBJ2-3
D gene: .
CDR3 DNA: TGTGCCAGCAGTGGGGACACCACAGATACGCAGTATTTT
CDR3 protein: CASSGDTTDTQYF

V gene: TRBV18
clone size: .
J gene: TRBJ2-2
D gene: TRBD1
CDR3 DNA: TGTGCCAGCTCTCTGGGGACAGGCGATGCCACCGGGGAGCTGTTTTTT
CDR3 protein: CASSLGTGDATGELFF

V gene: TRBV10-3
clone size: few
J gene: TRBJ1-5
D gene: .
CDR3 DNA: TGTGCCATCAGTGAGTTGGTTGGCAATCAGCCCCAGCATTTT
CDR3 protein: CAISELVGNQPQHF

V gene: TRBV10-3
clone size: .
J gene: TRBJ2-7
D gene: .
CDR3 DNA: TGTGCCATCACCGAGAGCAGGGGCGAGCAGTACTTC
CDR3 protein: CAITESRGEQYF

V gene: TRBV20-1
clone size: once
J gene: TRBJ2-5
D gene: .
CDR3 DNA: TGCAGTGCTAGAGATCAGGGAAAAGAGACCCAGTACTTC
CDR3 protein: CSARDQGKETQYF

V gene: TRBV28
clone size: .
J gene: TRBJ2-6
D gene: .
CDR3 DNA: TGTGCCAGCAGTCCATCATCCGGGACACCTTTCTCTGGGGCCAACGTCCTGACTTTC
CDR3 protein: CASSPSSGTPFSGANVLTF

V gene: TRBV4-2
clone size: .
J gene: TRBJ2-3
D gene: .
CDR3 DNA: TGTGCCAGCAGCCAAGGCAGCCCTCTAGCAGATACGCAGTATTTT
CDR3 protein: CASSQGSPLADTQYF

V gene: TRBV7-2
clone size: .
J gene: TRBJ2-5
D gene: .
CDR3 DNA: TGTGCCAGCAGCTTCCGGGCCTCGGAGGAGACCCAGTACTTC
CDR3 protein: CASSFRASEETQYF

V gene: TRBV7-8
clone size: few
J gene: TRBJ1-1
D gene: .
CDR3 DNA: TGTGCCAGCAGCTTGAAAGACCTGGCCACTGAAGCTTTCTTT
CDR3 protein: CASSLKDLATEAFF

V gene: TRBV6-4
clone size: few
J gene: TRBJ2-1
D gene: .
CDR3 DNA: TGTGCCAGCAGTGACCTTACTAGCCGAGACTACAATGAGCAGTTCTTC
CDR3 protein: CASSDLTSRDYNEQFF

V gene: TRBV28
clone size: few
J gene: TRBJ2-1
D gene: TRBD2
CDR3 DNA: TGTGCCAGCAGTTTAATTACTAGCGGCTCCTACAATGAGCAGTTCTTC
CDR3 protein: CASSLITSGSYNEQFF

V gene: TRBV4-2
clone size: few
J gene: TRBJ2-7
D gene: TRBD2
CDR3 DNA: TGTGCCAGCAGCCAAGACTATGGGACTAGCGGTTCCTACGAGCAGTACTTC
CDR3 protein: CASSQDYGTSGSYEQYF

V gene: TRBV29-1
clone size: few
J gene: TRBJ2-5
D gene: TRBD1
CDR3 DNA: TGCAGCGGTAGACCCAGGGGGCGCGGAGAGACCCAGTACTTC
CDR3 protein: CSGRPRGRGETQYF

V gene: TRBV6-2/TRBV6-3
clone size: .
J gene: TRBJ2-7
D gene: .
CDR3 DNA: TGTGCCAGCAGTTATACTTTATCATTAGACGAGCAGTACTTC
CDR3 protein: CASSYTLSLDEQYF

V gene: TRBV5-1
clone size: many
J gene: TRBJ2-1
D gene: .
CDR3 DNA: TGCGCCAGCAGAGGGGCTTTGAGCTCCTACAATGAGCAGTTCTTC
CDR3 protein: CASRGALSSYNEQFF

V gene: TRBV6-2/TRBV6-3
clone size: .
J gene: TRBJ2-1
D gene: .
CDR3 DNA: TGTGCCAGCCGGGGGCTATATGAGCAGTTCTTC
CDR3 protein: CASRGLYEQFF

V gene: TRBV30
clone size: once
J gene: TRBJ2-6
D gene: .
CDR3 DNA: TGTGCCTGGGGTGGGTCCGATTCTACCTCTGGGGCCAACGTCCTGACTTTC
CDR3 protein: CAWGGSDSTSGANVLTF

V gene: TRBV7-2
clone size: few
J gene: TRBJ2-5
D gene: TRBD2
CDR3 DNA: TGTGCCAGCGGGCTAGGCGGGAGAAGAGAGACCCAGTACTTC
CDR3 protein: CASGLGGRRETQYF

V gene: TRBV9
clone size: few
J gene: TRBJ2-5
D gene: TRBD1
CDR3 DNA: TGTGCCAGCAGCGACGGACAGGGGGCTTGGGAGACCCAGTACTTC
CDR3 protein: CASSDGQGAWETQYF

V gene: TRBV5-1
clone size: .
J gene: TRBJ1-2
D gene: .
CDR3 DNA: TGCGCCAGCAGCGGGGCGGGCCTTGGAAGGGATGGCTACACCTTC
CDR3 protein: CASSGAGLGRDGYTF

V gene: TRBV7-3
clone size: few
J gene: TRBJ2-1
D gene: .
CDR3 DNA: TGTGCCAGCAGCTCCGCTAGCGTCTCCTACAATGAGCAGTTCTTC
CDR3 protein: CASSSASVSYNEQFF

V gene: TRBV5-1
clone size: .
J gene: TRBJ2-5
D gene: .
CDR3 DNA: TGCGCCAGCAGCCGGAGGGGGGAAGAGACCCAGTACTTC
CDR3 protein: CASSRRGEETQYF

V gene: TRBV20-1
clone size: .
J gene: TRBJ1-4
D gene: .
CDR3 DNA: TGCAGCGTGGGGCAGCCGAATGAAAAACTGTTTTTT
CDR3 protein: CSVGQPNEKLFF

V gene: TRBV29-1
clone size: few
J gene: TRBJ2-5
D gene: .
CDR3 DNA: TGCAGCGTTGTTTTGAATCAAGAGACCCAGTACTTC
CDR3 protein: CSVVLNQETQYF

V gene: TRBV9
clone size: .
J gene: TRBJ2-2
D gene: TRBD2
CDR3 DNA: TGTGCCAGCAGCCCGAGACTAGCGGGAGTGTCCGGGGAGCTGTTTTTT
CDR3 protein: CASSPRLAGVSGELFF

V gene: TRBV27
clone size: .
J gene: TRBJ2-7
D gene: TRBD2
CDR3 DNA: TGTGCCAGCAGTTTAGGGGTTGCGGGAGTCGGCTACGAGCAGTACTTC
CDR3 protein: CASSLGVAGVGYEQYF

V gene: TRBV6-1
clone size: .
J gene: TRBJ2-1
D gene: .
CDR3 DNA: TGTGCCAGCAGTCCTGGACACCCCGTAACAATGGGGCAGTTCTTC
CDR3 protein: CASSPGHPVTMGQFF

V gene: TRBV27
clone size: few
J gene: TRBJ1-2
D gene: .
CDR3 DNA: TGTGCCAGCAGTTTATCAGTTGGCAACTATGGCTACACCTTC
CDR3 protein: CASSLSVGNYGYTF

V gene: TRBV29-1
clone size: .
J gene: TRBJ1-2
D gene: TRBD1
CDR3 DNA: TGCAGCGTTCAGGGGGCACATGGCTACACCTTC
CDR3 protein: CSVQGAHGYTF

V gene: TRBV28
clone size: few
J gene: TRBJ2-1
D gene: .
CDR3 DNA: TGTGCCAGCAGTTTATATGTAGGACCAGGCAATGAGCAGTTCTTC
CDR3 protein: CASSLYVGPGNEQFF

V gene: TRBV12-3/TRBV12-4
clone size: few
J gene: TRBJ2-1
D gene: .
CDR3 DNA: TGTGCCAGCGTCGCGGGGCGACCCGGGGAGCAGTTCTTC
CDR3 protein: CASVAGRPGEQFF

V gene: TRBV4-3
clone size: .
J gene: TRBJ2-7
D gene: TRBD1
CDR3 DNA: TGCGCCAGCAGCCCTGGGGGGGGACAGGGGTACGAGCAGTACTTC
CDR3 protein: CASSPGGGQGYEQYF

V gene: TRBV29-1
clone size: .
J gene: TRBJ1-1
D gene: .
CDR3 DNA: TGCAGCGTTGGACCCAGGCTGAACACTGAAGCTTTCTTT
CDR3 protein: CSVGPRLNTEAFF

V gene: TRBV7-9
clone size: .
J gene: TRBJ1-1
D gene: .
CDR3 DNA: TGTGCCAGCAGCTTACCAAACAGGGTCCTCGGAGCTTTCTTT
CDR3 protein: CASSLPNRVLGAFF

V gene: TRBV20-1
clone size: once
J gene: TRBJ1-1
D gene: .
CDR3 DNA: TGCAGTGCTAGAATCGGGGGATCGGGGACTGAAGCTTTCTTT
CDR3 protein: CSARIGGSGTEAFF

V gene: TRBV12-3/TRBV12-4
clone size: .
J gene: TRBJ2-7
D gene: .
CDR3 DNA: TGTGCCAGCAGCACGGGCCGGGGGGAGCAGTACTTC
CDR3 protein: CASSTGRGEQYF

V gene: TRBV4-3
clone size: .
J gene: TRBJ2-1
D gene: TRBD2
CDR3 DNA: TGCGCCAGCAGCCAAGCGACTAGCGGGACCAATGAGCAGTTCTTC
CDR3 protein: CASSQATSGTNEQFF

V gene: TRBV18
clone size: .
J gene: TRBJ1-2
D gene: .
CDR3 DNA: TGTGCCAGCTCACCGACACAGAGAAACTATGGCTACACCTTC
CDR3 protein: CASSPTQRNYGYTF

V gene: TRBV19
clone size: .
J gene: TRBJ1-1
D gene: .
CDR3 DNA: TGTGCCAGTAGTATTAGGATCGCACTACCGGGGATCAGGGTAGCTGAAGCTTTCTTT
CDR3 protein: CASSIRIALPGIRVAEAFF

V gene: TRBV7-9
clone size: .
J gene: TRBJ1-1
D gene: TRBD1
CDR3 DNA: TGTGCCAGCAGCTCCCTTCAGGGGGGGAGCACTGAAGCTTTCTTT
CDR3 protein: CASSSLQGGSTEAFF

V gene: TRBV7-9
clone size: .
J gene: TRBJ1-4
D gene: .
CDR3 DNA: TGTGCCAGCAGCTCTGCCAGGGGCCCCTACGAAAAACTGTTTTTT
CDR3 protein: CASSSARGPYEKLFF

V gene: TRBV5-4
clone size: .
J gene: TRBJ2-5
D gene: .
CDR3 DNA: TGTGCCAGCAGCGGACGGACAGAAGAGACCCAGTACTTC
CDR3 protein: CASSGRTEETQYF

V gene: TRBV20-1
clone size: .
J gene: TRBJ2-3
D gene: .
CDR3 DNA: TGCAGTGCCAACCAGATGGGACGGATTAGCACAGATACGCAGTATTTT
CDR3 protein: CSANQMGRISTDTQYF